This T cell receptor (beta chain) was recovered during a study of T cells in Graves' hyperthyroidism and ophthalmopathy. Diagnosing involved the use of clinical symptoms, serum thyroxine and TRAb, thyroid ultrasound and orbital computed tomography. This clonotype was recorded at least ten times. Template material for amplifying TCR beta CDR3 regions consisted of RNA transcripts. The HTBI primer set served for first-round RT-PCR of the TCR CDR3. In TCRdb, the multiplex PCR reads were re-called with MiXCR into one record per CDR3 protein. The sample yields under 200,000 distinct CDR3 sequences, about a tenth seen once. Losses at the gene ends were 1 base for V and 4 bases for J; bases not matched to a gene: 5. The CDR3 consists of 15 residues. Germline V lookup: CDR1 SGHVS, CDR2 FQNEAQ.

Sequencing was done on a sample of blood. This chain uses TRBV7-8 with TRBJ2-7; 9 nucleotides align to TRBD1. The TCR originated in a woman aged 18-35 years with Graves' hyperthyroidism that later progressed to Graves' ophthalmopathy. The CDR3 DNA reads TGTGCCAGCAGCTTAGGGCGGACAGGGGTTTACGAGCAGTACTTC. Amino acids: CASSLGRTGVYEQYF.